A selection of T cell receptor beta chains follows, all from one sample in a study of cytomegalovirus exposure and HLA in healthy donors. Sequenced by immunoSEQ multiplex PCR; TCRdb stores in-frame clones only, minus some. Of about 330,000 clones in the sample, approximately 86% were seen once. The sequenced sample consisted of PBMCs. The receptors were gathered from a woman younger than 45 in good health and CMV-seropositive. Each CDR3 is given with its conserved first and last residue. The order of the fields is CDR3 DNA, CDR3 protein, J gene, clone size, D gene, V gene. The D gene is left open where the match is weak. A row's size may be missing; if present it is once, few, many or a size class.

DNA: TGTGCCAGCAGCTTGGGGTTTGATACGCAGTATTTT
CDR3: CASSLGFDTQYF
J: TRBJ2-3
size: .
D: .
V: TRBV5-5

DNA: TGTGCCTGGACCCCACGACCGGGACAGGGGGGAGATACGCAGTATTTT
CDR3: CAWTPRPGQGGDTQYF
J: TRBJ2-3
size: .
D: TRBD1
V: TRBV30

DNA: TGTGCCAGCAGCTTAGCTGCAAACTACGAGCAGTACTTC
CDR3: CASSLAANYEQYF
J: TRBJ2-7
size: .
D: .
V: TRBV7-6

DNA: TGCGCCAGCAGCCAAGTTCTGCAGCGGGGACAGCCTGGAAACACCATATATTTT
CDR3: CASSQVLQRGQPGNTIYF
J: TRBJ1-3
size: .
D: TRBD1
V: TRBV4-3

DNA: TGCGCCAGCAGCTTGGTTGCGGACTCCTATAATTCACCCCTCCACTTT
CDR3: CASSLVADSYNSPLHF
J: TRBJ1-6
size: few
D: .
V: TRBV5-1

DNA: TGTGCCAGCAGTGATGGGGGCTTCATCTACGAGCAGTACTTC
CDR3: CASSDGGFIYEQYF
J: TRBJ2-7
size: .
D: .
V: TRBV6-1

DNA: TGCGCCAGCAGCCAAGCTTCGGGAGAGTGGGAGACCCAGTACTTC
CDR3: CASSQASGEWETQYF
J: TRBJ2-5
size: .
D: .
V: TRBV4-3

DNA: TGCAGCGTTGACCGGATGAACACCGGGGAGCTGTTTTTT
CDR3: CSVDRMNTGELFF
J: TRBJ2-2
size: .
D: .
V: TRBV29-1

DNA: TGCGCCAGCAGCCAAGGATGGGACTACCAAGAGACCCAGTACTTC
CDR3: CASSQGWDYQETQYF
J: TRBJ2-5
size: .
D: .
V: TRBV4-1

DNA: TGTGCCAGCAGCTTAGAACAGGGTTTTAACTATGGCTACACCTTC
CDR3: CASSLEQGFNYGYTF
J: TRBJ1-2
size: few
D: .
V: TRBV11-2

DNA: TGTGCCAGCAGCTTGACGGGACAGCTAGGCTACGAGCAGTACTTC
CDR3: CASSLTGQLGYEQYF
J: TRBJ2-7
size: .
D: TRBD1
V: TRBV5-6

DNA: TGTGCCAGCAGTGGTCGAGGGAGCACGGTCAAGACCCAGTACTTC
CDR3: CASSGRGSTVKTQYF
J: TRBJ2-5
size: .
D: .
V: TRBV27

DNA: TGCGCCAGCAGCCAAGCCGCCCCGCCCGGGGAGCTGTTTTTT
CDR3: CASSQAAPPGELFF
J: TRBJ2-2
size: .
D: .
V: TRBV4-3

DNA: TGTGCCAGCTCACCACGACTAGCGGGGACCCTTTACGAGCAGTACTTC
CDR3: CASSPRLAGTLYEQYF
J: TRBJ2-7
size: .
D: TRBD2
V: TRBV18

DNA: TGTGCCAGCAGCTTAGAGGCGCTAGTGGGAGGGGGTACAGATACGCAGTATTTT
CDR3: CASSLEALVGGGTDTQYF
J: TRBJ2-3
size: once
D: .
V: TRBV7-6

DNA: TGTGCCTGGAGTGGAGGGGTGAAGCTCTACGAGCAGTACTTC
CDR3: CAWSGGVKLYEQYF
J: TRBJ2-7
size: few
D: .
V: TRBV30

DNA: TGCGCCAGCAGCCAAGGGGTTCGGAGTAGCGGGAGGAATGAGCAGTTCTTC
CDR3: CASSQGVRSSGRNEQFF
J: TRBJ2-1
size: .
D: TRBD2
V: TRBV4-3

DNA: TGTGCCAGCAGCGTAGACCCGGGACTGGGCCTCAATGAGCAGTTCTTC
CDR3: CASSVDPGLGLNEQFF
J: TRBJ2-1
size: .
D: .
V: TRBV9

DNA: TGTGCCAGCATATCAGGGGCCACTGAAGCTTTCTTT
CDR3: CASISGATEAFF
J: TRBJ1-1
size: .
D: .
V: TRBV27

DNA: TGTGCCAGCAGCTTAGTTCATTCGAGCGGGAGGGCCGAGCAGTTCTTC
CDR3: CASSLVHSSGRAEQFF
J: TRBJ2-1
size: .
D: TRBD2
V: TRBV7-2

DNA: TGCAGCGTTGAAAAAGAGACCCAGTACTTC
CDR3: CSVEKETQYF
J: TRBJ2-5
size: .
D: .
V: TRBV29-1

DNA: TGTGCCAGCTCACCGGACAGGGGGCGCACCGGGGAGCTGTTTTTT
CDR3: CASSPDRGRTGELFF
J: TRBJ2-2
size: .
D: TRBD1
V: TRBV18

DNA: TGTGCCAGCAGACCCGTGGGGGGAGACTCACCCCTCCACTTT
CDR3: CASRPVGGDSPLHF
J: TRBJ1-6
size: .
D: .
V: TRBV6-5

DNA: TGTGCCAGCAGCTCTAGGACAGGGGCAGGGGAGCAGTACTTC
CDR3: CASSSRTGAGEQYF
J: TRBJ2-7
size: .
D: TRBD1
V: TRBV7-6

DNA: TGTGCCAGCAGCTTAGCGGGAACGGATACGCAGTATTTT
CDR3: CASSLAGTDTQYF
J: TRBJ2-3
size: .
D: TRBD2
V: TRBV5-6

DNA: TGCAGCGTTGTGGCTACCGGGGAGCTGTTTTTT
CDR3: CSVVATGELFF
J: TRBJ2-2
size: .
D: .
V: TRBV29-1

DNA: TGTGCCAGCAGTGAGAAGGTTCGGGATACGCAGTATTTT
CDR3: CASSEKVRDTQYF
J: TRBJ2-3
size: .
D: .
V: TRBV2

DNA: TGTGCCAGTAAGATCAGCAGAGGGATTAGGACGAACACTGAAGCTTTCTTT
CDR3: CASKISRGIRTNTEAFF
J: TRBJ1-1
size: .
D: .
V: TRBV19

DNA: TGTGCCAGCAGCGGGACTACCCCATACGAGCAGTACTTC
CDR3: CASSGTTPYEQYF
J: TRBJ2-7
size: once
D: TRBD2
V: TRBV6-5

DNA: TGTGCCAGCAGCTTAACACTAGCGGGGGTGCATACGCAGTATTTT
CDR3: CASSLTLAGVHTQYF
J: TRBJ2-3
size: .
D: TRBD2
V: TRBV7-9

DNA: TGTGCCAGCAGCCGCTCGAGGCCCCAGCATTTT
CDR3: CASSRSRPQHF
J: TRBJ1-5
size: .
D: .
V: TRBV28

DNA: TGTGCCAGCAGGGCGACAGGGCGCACCGGGGAGCTGTTTTTT
CDR3: CASRATGRTGELFF
J: TRBJ2-2
size: .
D: TRBD1
V: TRBV6-1

DNA: TGTGCCTGGACAGGGGCCGGCTATGGCTACACCTTC
CDR3: CAWTGAGYGYTF
J: TRBJ1-2
size: few
D: .
V: TRBV30

DNA: TGTGCCTGGAGTGGTGGTGTGGGAGGCTCCTACAATGAGCAGTTCTTC
CDR3: CAWSGGVGGSYNEQFF
J: TRBJ2-1
size: .
D: .
V: TRBV30

DNA: TGTGCCAGCAGTGAATCAGGACAGGGTGTCAATCAGCCCCAGCATTTT
CDR3: CASSESGQGVNQPQHF
J: TRBJ1-5
size: .
D: TRBD1
V: TRBV6-1

DNA: TGTGCCAGCAGCTTGTACAGCCTCAATGAGCAGTTCTTC
CDR3: CASSLYSLNEQFF
J: TRBJ2-1
size: .
D: .
V: TRBV5-6

DNA: TGTGCCAGCAGCGTAGATGAAGGGGTTCGCACTGAAGCTTTCTTT
CDR3: CASSVDEGVRTEAFF
J: TRBJ1-1
size: .
D: .
V: TRBV9

DNA: TGTGCCAGCACTCTAATCCGCGAAGAGCAGTTCTTC
CDR3: CASTLIREEQFF
J: TRBJ2-1
size: .
D: .
V: TRBV2

DNA: TGTGCCAGCAGTTTTAGCGGGGTTTACGAGCAGTACTTC
CDR3: CASSFSGVYEQYF
J: TRBJ2-7
size: .
D: TRBD2
V: TRBV6-1

DNA: TGTGCCAGCAGTCCGTTAACTAGTCTCACCGGGGAGCTGTTTTTT
CDR3: CASSPLTSLTGELFF
J: TRBJ2-2
size: .
D: .
V: TRBV28

DNA: TGTGCCAGCAGTTATTATCTTGCGGGGGGTACCGACTACGAGCAGTACTTC
CDR3: CASSYYLAGGTDYEQYF
J: TRBJ2-7
size: .
D: TRBD2
V: TRBV28

DNA: TGTGCCAGTATCCAACAAGTCGGGACAGGGTTCGAGCAGTACTTC
CDR3: CASIQQVGTGFEQYF
J: TRBJ2-7
size: .
D: TRBD1
V: TRBV19

DNA: TGCGCCAGCAGCTTGGGACTAGCTAGTGAGCAGTTCTTC
CDR3: CASSLGLASEQFF
J: TRBJ2-1
size: once
D: TRBD2
V: TRBV5-1

DNA: TGTGCCTGGAGTCCGGACCCTATCGGTAATGAGCAGTTCTTC
CDR3: CAWSPDPIGNEQFF
J: TRBJ2-1
size: .
D: .
V: TRBV30

DNA: TGTGCCAGCAGCTTAGCCCCCCGGGCAATTAATTCACCCCTCCACTTT
CDR3: CASSLAPRAINSPLHF
J: TRBJ1-6
size: .
D: .
V: TRBV7-6

DNA: TGTGCCAGCAGCGGTAGCCTGAACACCGGGGAGCTGTTTTTT
CDR3: CASSGSLNTGELFF
J: TRBJ2-2
size: .
D: .
V: TRBV28

DNA: TGTGCCAGCAGGAACAGCGGGAGAGGTAACAATGAGCAGTTCTTC
CDR3: CASRNSGRGNNEQFF
J: TRBJ2-1
size: .
D: TRBD2
V: TRBV2

DNA: TGCGCCAGCAGCCAGGGGGCGGGCGGGGAGCTGTTTTTT
CDR3: CASSQGAGGELFF
J: TRBJ2-2
size: .
D: .
V: TRBV4-3

DNA: TGCGCCAGCAGCTTGGAGAGCGGGACTAGCGGGAGGGCCATGTACGAGCAGTACTTC
CDR3: CASSLESGTSGRAMYEQYF
J: TRBJ2-7
size: few
D: TRBD2
V: TRBV5-1

DNA: TGTGCCAGCAGCTTCGAGCTTGCGGCCGGGGAGCTGTTTTTT
CDR3: CASSFELAAGELFF
J: TRBJ2-2
size: .
D: .
V: TRBV5-4

DNA: TGTGCCAGTAGTATCGCGGTTCAGGGGGCCGCAGATACGCAGTATTTT
CDR3: CASSIAVQGAADTQYF
J: TRBJ2-3
size: .
D: TRBD1
V: TRBV19

DNA: TGTGCCAGCAGCCCGGGGGGGGAACCACGTTGGCCCTACGAGCAGTACTTC
CDR3: CASSPGGEPRWPYEQYF
J: TRBJ2-7
size: .
D: TRBD2
V: TRBV7-9

DNA: TGTGCCAGCAGTTTAGGGCATATTGGTGAGCAGTTCTTC
CDR3: CASSLGHIGEQFF
J: TRBJ2-1
size: .
D: .
V: TRBV27

DNA: TGTGCCAGCTCACCTACAAGAAACACTGAAGCTTTCTTT
CDR3: CASSPTRNTEAFF
J: TRBJ1-1
size: once
D: .
V: TRBV18

DNA: TGCAGCGTTGCTGAGCCGGGACAGGGAGCCTACGAGCAGTACTTC
CDR3: CSVAEPGQGAYEQYF
J: TRBJ2-7
size: .
D: TRBD1
V: TRBV29-1

DNA: TGCGCCAGCAGCCTCGGGACGGTGTTGAATCAGCCCCAGCATTTT
CDR3: CASSLGTVLNQPQHF
J: TRBJ1-5
size: .
D: .
V: TRBV4-1